This T cell receptor (beta chain) was identified in a study of T-cell memory formation after mild COVID-19. This CDR3 spans 14 amino acids. V lost 5 bases to trimming and J lost 3 bases, with 15 bases between them. Germline lookup yields CDR1 SGHDT and CDR2 YYEEEE. TCRdb used MiXCR to reprocess the 5' RACE reads, holding one entry per CDR3 protein. The table includes just under 150,000 distinct CDR3 sequences, less than 20% detected once. V and J are TRBV5-6 and TRBJ2-7, with a tentative D call TRBD2 (5 bases). Sequenced: PBMCs or a T cell subset sorted from them (not recorded which). The sequence came from an adult woman who had mild COVID-19 (a few samples of this study predate the infection). Cell type and time point are not known. CDR3 amino acids: CASRRGLGFYEQYF. The CDR3 DNA reads as TGTGCCAGCAGAAGAGGGCTTGGGTTCTACGAGCAGTACTTC.